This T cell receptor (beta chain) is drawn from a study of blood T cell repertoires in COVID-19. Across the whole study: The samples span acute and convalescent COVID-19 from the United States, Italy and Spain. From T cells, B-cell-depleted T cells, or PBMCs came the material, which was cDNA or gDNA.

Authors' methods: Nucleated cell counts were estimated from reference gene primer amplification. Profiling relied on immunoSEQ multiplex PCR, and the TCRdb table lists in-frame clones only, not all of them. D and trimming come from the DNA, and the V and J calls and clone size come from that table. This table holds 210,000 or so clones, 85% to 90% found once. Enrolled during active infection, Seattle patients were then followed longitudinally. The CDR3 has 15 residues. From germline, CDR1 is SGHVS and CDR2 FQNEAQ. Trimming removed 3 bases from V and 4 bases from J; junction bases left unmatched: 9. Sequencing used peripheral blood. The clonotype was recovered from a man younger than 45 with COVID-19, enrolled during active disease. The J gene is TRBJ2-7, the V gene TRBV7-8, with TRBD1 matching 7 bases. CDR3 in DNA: TGTGCCAGCAGCTTTTACCGGGACAGATCATACGAGCAGTACTTC. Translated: CASSFYRDRSYEQYF. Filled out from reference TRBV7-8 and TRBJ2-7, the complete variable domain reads GAGVSQSPRYKVAKRGQDVALRCDPISGHVSLFWYQQALGQGPEFLTYFQNEAQLDKSGLPSDRFFAERPEGSVSTLKIQRTQQEDSAVYLCASSFYRDRSYEQYFGPGTRLTVT.